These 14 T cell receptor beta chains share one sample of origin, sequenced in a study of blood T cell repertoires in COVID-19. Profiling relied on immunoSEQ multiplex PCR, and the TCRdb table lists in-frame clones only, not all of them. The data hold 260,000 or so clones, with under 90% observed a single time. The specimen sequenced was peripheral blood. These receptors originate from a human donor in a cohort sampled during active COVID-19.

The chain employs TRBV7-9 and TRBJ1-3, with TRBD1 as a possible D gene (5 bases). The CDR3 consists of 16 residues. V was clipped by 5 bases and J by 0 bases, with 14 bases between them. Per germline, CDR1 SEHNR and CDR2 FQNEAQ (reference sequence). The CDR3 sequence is CASSPRQPTSGNTIYF. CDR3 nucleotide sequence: TGTGCCAGCAGCCCCAGACAGCCAACCTCTGGAAACACCATATATTTT.

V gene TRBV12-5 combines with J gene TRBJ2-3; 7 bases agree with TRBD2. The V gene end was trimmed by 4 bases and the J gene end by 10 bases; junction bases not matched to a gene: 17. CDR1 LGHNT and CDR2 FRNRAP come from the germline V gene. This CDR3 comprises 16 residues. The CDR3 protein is CASGSRGLTSVESQYF. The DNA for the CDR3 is TGTGCTAGTGGTTCGAGGGGACTAACCTCGGTGGAGTCGCAGTATTTT.

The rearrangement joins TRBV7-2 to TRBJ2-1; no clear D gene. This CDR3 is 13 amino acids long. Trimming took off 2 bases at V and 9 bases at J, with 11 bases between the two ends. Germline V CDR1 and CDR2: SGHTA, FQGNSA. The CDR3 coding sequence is TGTGCCAGCAGCTTATTGGCGGTCGGTGAGCAGTTCTTC. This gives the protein CASSLLAVGEQFF. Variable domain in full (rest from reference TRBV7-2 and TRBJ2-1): GAGVSQSPSNKVTEKGKDVELRCDPISGHTALYWYRQSLGQGLEFLIYFQGNSAPDKSGLPSDRFSAERTGGSVSTLTIQRTQQEDSAVYLCASSLLAVGEQFFGPGTRLTVL.

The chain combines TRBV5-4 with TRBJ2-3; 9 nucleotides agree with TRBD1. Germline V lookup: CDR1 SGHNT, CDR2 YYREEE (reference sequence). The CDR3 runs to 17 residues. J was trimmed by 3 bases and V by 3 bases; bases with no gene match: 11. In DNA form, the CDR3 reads TGTGCCAGCAGCTCGCCGATGACAGGGGGTGAAACAGATACGCAGTATTTT. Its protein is CASSSPMTGGETDTQYF.

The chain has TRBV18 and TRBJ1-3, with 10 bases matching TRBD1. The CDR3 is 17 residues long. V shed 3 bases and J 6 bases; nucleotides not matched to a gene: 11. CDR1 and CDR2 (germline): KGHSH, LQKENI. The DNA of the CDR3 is TGTGCCAGCTCACCCTACCCAGGGACAGGGGTGGAAAACACCATATATTTT. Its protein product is CASSPYPGTGVENTIYF.

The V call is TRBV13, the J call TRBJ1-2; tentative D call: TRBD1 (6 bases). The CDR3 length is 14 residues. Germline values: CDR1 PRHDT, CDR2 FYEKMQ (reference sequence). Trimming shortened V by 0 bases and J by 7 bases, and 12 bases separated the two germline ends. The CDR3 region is CASSLGSGAGGYTF. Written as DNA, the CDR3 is TGTGCCAGCAGCTTAGGGTCAGGGGCTGGTGGCTACACCTTC.

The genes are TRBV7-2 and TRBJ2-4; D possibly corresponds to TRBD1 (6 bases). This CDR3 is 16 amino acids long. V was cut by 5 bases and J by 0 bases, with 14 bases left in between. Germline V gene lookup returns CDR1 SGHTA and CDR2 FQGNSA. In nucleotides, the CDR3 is TGTGCCAGCAGCCCGGGGCAGGGGCTAGCCAAAAACATTCAGTACTTC. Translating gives CASSPGQGLAKNIQYF.

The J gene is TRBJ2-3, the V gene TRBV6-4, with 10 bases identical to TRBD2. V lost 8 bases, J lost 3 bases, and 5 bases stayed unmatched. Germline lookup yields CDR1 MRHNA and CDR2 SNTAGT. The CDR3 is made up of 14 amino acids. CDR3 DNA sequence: TGTGCCAGCGCCGCTAGCGGGAGAACAGATACGCAGTATTTT. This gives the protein CASAASGRTDTQYF.

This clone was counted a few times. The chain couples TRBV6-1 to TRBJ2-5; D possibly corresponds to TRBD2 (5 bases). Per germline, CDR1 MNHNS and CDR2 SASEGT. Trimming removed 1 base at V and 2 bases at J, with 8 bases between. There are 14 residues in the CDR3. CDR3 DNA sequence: TGTGCCAGCAGTGAAGGGAGGCGGCAAGAGACCCAGTACTTC. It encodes CASSEGRRQETQYF.

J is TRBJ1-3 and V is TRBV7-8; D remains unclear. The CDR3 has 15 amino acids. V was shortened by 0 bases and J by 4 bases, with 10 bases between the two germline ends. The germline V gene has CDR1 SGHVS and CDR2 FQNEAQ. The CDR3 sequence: CASSLALRWGNTIYF. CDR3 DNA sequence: TGTGCCAGCAGCTTAGCCCTCCGGTGGGGAAACACCATATATTTT. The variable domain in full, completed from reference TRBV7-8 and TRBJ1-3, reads GAGVSQSPRYKVAKRGQDVALRCDPISGHVSLFWYQQALGQGPEFLTYFQNEAQLDKSGLPSDRFFAERPEGSVSTLKIQRTQQEDSAVYLCASSLALRWGNTIYFGEGSWLTVV.

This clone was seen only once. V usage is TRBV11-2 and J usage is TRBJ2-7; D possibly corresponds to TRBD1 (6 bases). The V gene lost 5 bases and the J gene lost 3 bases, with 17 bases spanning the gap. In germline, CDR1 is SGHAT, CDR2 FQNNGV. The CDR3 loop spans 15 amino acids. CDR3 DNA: TGTGCCAGCAGCCTAGGGACACGAAGGGTCTACGAGCAGTACTTC. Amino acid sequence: CASSLGTRRVYEQYF.

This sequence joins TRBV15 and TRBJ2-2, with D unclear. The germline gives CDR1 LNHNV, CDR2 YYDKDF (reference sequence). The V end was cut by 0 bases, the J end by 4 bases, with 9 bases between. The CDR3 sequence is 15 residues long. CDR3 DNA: TGTGCCACCAGCAGAGATCTTTCCCGCACCGGGGAGCTGTTTTTT. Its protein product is CATSRDLSRTGELFF.

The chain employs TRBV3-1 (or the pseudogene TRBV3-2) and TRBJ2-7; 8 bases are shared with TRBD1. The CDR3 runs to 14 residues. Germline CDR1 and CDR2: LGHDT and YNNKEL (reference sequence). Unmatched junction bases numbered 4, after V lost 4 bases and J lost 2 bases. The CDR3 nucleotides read TGTGCCAGCAGCCCCGGACAGGGCCCCTACGAGCAGTACTTC. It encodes CASSPGQGPYEQYF.

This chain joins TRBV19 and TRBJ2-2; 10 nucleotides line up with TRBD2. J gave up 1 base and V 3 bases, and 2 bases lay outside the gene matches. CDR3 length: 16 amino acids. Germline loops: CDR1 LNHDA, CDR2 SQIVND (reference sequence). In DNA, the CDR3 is TGTGCCAGTAGTATTCTAGCGGGAGTGAACACCGGGGAGCTGTTTTTT. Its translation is CASSILAGVNTGELFF.